Listed below are T cell receptor beta chains from one sample, sequenced in a study of neurological immune-mediated disorders. TCRdb redid the calling of the 5' RACE reads with MiXCR, one entry per CDR3 protein. Seen here are about 55,000 distinct CDR3 sequences, around 3.8% observed once, and the top ten hold approximately 1.8%. Material: CD4+ T cells from blood. All receptors derive from a woman aged 40-49 years with multiple sclerosis. The CDR3 runs from the conserved cysteine through the conserved F or W. A D gene is named only where the DNA matches it firmly. A row's size may be missing; if present it is once, few, many or a size class.

J	size	V	D	length	DNA	CDR3
TRBJ2-7	many	TRBV5-1	NA	14	TGCGCCAGCAGCTTGACTGCAGGGGTTTACGAGCAGTACTTC	CASSLTAGVYEQYF
TRBJ1-1	many	TRBV18	TRBD1	13	TGTGCCAGCTCACCCCGGACAGGGATGGATGCTTTCTTT	CASSPRTGMDAFF
TRBJ2-1	many	TRBV9	NA	13	TGTGCCAGCAGCAGTAGCAGCACGGGGGAGCAGTTCTTC	CASSSSSTGEQFF
TRBJ2-1	NA	TRBV7-2	NA	13	TGTGCCAGCAGCCATGTGGGATGGAATGAGCAGTTCTTC	CASSHVGWNEQFF
TRBJ2-5	many	TRBV20-1	NA	13	TGCAGTGCTACGAGAGGATTCGACGAGACCCAGTACTTC	CSATRGFDETQYF
TRBJ1-1	many	TRBV11-2	NA	13	TGTGCCAGCACCCGTCTAGGAAACACTGAAGCTTTCTTT	CASTRLGNTEAFF
TRBJ1-2	many	TRBV11-2	TRBD1	15	TGTGCCAGCAGCTTAGACCTACAGGGGAGCTATGGCTACACCTTC	CASSLDLQGSYGYTF
TRBJ1-2	many	TRBV29-1	NA	12	TGCAGCAGCTCGGGGGCAGGCTATGGCTACACCTTC	CSSSGAGYGYTF
TRBJ2-4	many	TRBV6-6	TRBD1	15	TGTGCCAGCAGTTACCCCCCGGGACAGGAAAACATTCAGTACTTC	CASSYPPGQENIQYF
TRBJ1-6	many	TRBV6-5	TRBD1	15	TGTGCCAGCAGTCCCCAAGGACAGGGACATTCACCCCTCCACTTT	CASSPQGQGHSPLHF
TRBJ1-1	many	TRBV9	TRBD1	13	TGTGCCAGCAGCGTGGGGACAGGGGCTGAAGCTTTCTTT	CASSVGTGAEAFF
TRBJ2-7	many	TRBV3-1	NA	13	TGTGCCAGCAGCCAATCTGTGGGGTACGAGCAGTACTTC	CASSQSVGYEQYF
TRBJ1-1	NA	TRBV5-1	NA	14	TGCGCTAGCAGCTCAACGTCAGGGAACACTGAAGCTTTCTTT	CASSSTSGNTEAFF
TRBJ2-2	few	TRBV18	NA	15	TGTGCCAGCTCACCACGCGAGGGAGGCACCGGGGAGCTGTTTTTT	CASSPREGGTGELFF